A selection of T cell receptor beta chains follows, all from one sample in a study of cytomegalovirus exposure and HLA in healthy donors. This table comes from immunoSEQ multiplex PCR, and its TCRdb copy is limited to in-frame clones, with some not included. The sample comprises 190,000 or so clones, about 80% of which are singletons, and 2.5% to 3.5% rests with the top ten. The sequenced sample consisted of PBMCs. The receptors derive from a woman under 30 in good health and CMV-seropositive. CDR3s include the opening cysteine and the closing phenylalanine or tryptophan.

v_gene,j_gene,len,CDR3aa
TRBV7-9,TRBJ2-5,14,CASSFGPGGETQYF
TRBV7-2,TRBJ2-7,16,CASSQPTSHTSYEQYF
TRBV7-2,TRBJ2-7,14,CASSRRDRTYEQYF
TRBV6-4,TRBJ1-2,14,CASSANGGEGGYTF
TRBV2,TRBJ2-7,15,CASNGVGTGPYEQYF
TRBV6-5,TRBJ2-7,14,CASSYSGGNYEQYF
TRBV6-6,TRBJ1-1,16,CASSYGLTGRNTEAFF
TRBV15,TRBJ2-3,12,CATIGQEDTQYF
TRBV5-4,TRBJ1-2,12,CASSRQGGGYTF
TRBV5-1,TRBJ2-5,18,CASSTGGTSGAMGETQYF
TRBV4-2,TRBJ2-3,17,CASSQDSRSGGTDTQYF
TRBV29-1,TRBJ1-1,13,CSVGGTANTEAFF
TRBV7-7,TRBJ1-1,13,CASSLTGGTEAFF
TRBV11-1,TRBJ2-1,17,CASSLRFGGQGIREQFF
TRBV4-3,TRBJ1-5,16,CASSQSRGPTNQPQHF
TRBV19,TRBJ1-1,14,CATKDRAKNTEAFF
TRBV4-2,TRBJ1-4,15,CASSQRGTGDEKLFF
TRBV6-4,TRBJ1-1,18,CASREQDRVRHLNTEAFF
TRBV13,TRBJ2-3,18,CASSLKGVEGVITDTQYF
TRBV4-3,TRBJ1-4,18,CASSQDHVAQATNEKLFF
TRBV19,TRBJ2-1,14,CASKRGGSYNEQFF
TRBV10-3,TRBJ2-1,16,CAISGGMGGVDNEQFF
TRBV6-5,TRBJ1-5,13,CASSYNADQPQHF
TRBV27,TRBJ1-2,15,CASRPISGLNYGYTF
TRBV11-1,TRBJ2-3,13,CASSLASPDTQYF
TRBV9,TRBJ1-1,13,CASSGDRVTEAFF
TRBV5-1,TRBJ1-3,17,CASSLASGQGYGNTIYF
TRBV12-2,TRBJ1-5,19,CASRPRGGTNGYSNQPQHF
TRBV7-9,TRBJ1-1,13,CASSSTMNTEAFF
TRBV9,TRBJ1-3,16,CASSVDRGPTLNTIYF
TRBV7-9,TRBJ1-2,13,CASSGGLGAGYTF
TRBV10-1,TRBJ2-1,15,CASSGGGRGYNEQFF
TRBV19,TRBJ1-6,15,CASSPTGTENSPLHF
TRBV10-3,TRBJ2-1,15,CAISRQGARGNEQFF
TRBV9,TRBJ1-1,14,CASSARDRNTEAFF
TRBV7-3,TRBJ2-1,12,CASSLGRNEQFF
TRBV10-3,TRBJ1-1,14,CAISESFAGLPAFF
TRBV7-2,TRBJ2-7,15,CASSVQTSGYYEQYF
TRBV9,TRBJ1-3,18,CASSVDETSKSRGNTIYF
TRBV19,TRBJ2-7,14,CASRAPGQGAEQYF
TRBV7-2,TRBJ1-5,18,CASSSGTGNFYSNQPQHF
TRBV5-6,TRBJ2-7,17,CASSLGELRLLTYEQYF
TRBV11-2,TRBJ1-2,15,CASSSEGQGSHGYTF
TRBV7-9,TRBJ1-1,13,CASSFLEGAEAFF
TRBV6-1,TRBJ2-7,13,CASSRTFSYEQYF
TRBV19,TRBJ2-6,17,CASRSTEYDSGANVLTF
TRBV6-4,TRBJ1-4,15,CASSDSVRGVEKLFF
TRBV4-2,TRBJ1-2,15,CASGSQGARIYGYTF
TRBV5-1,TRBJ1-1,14,CASSPRQMNTEAFF